The following is a TCR beta chain sequence with its context. Produced via immunoSEQ multiplex PCR; TCRdb's table is partial and in-frame only. The sample shows over 150,000 clones, 94% of them seen only once. This sample is part of a study of control samples from healthy donors and cancer patients. Trimming stripped 6 bases from V and 1 base from J, with 15 bases between. The CDR3 length is 15 residues. The germline V gene has CDR1 MNHNY and CDR2 SVGAGI (reference sequence). This receptor was identified in a man aged 40-55 years in good health. The sequenced sample was blood. The gene calls are TRBV6-6 and TRBJ1-1; D perhaps matches TRBD1 (6 bases). For the CDR3, the DNA is TGTGCCAGCAGCCCTGGGGGCGGGGGGAACACTGAAGCTTTCTTT. Translating it yields CASSPGGGGNTEAFF.